The 17 T cell receptor beta chains reported below all come from one sample, sequenced in a study of cytomegalovirus exposure and HLA in healthy donors. With 60 Vbeta and 13 Jbeta primers, the PCR was carried out. Generated by immunoSEQ multiplex PCR, the TCRdb table keeps only in-frame clones and is missing some. The sample consists of about 160,000 clones, about 75% of them appearing once. Material for sequencing was PBMCs. The receptor source for this set is a female donor in good health and CMV-seronegative.

This rearrangement joins TRBV4-2 to TRBJ2-5, with D possibly matching TRBD2 (6 bases). The end of the DNA is better explained by TRBJ2-7, so the J call may be wrong. The germline gives CDR1 LGHNA, CDR2 YNFKEQ. The CDR3 runs 15 residues. The CDR3 DNA sequence: TGTGCCAGCAGCCAAGGGGTCGCGGGGCCCTACGAGCAGTACTTC. It translates to CASSQGVAGPYEQYF.

J is TRBJ1-5 and V is TRBV15, with unresolved D. V lost 0 bases, J lost 8 bases, and 11 bases lay in between. The CDR3 is 14 amino acids. Germline V gives CDR1 LNHNV, CDR2 YYDKDF (reference sequence). The CDR3: CATSRDRGPEPQHF. The CDR3, as DNA: TGTGCCACCAGCAGAGATAGAGGGCCGGAGCCCCAGCATTTT. Full variable domain (outside the CDR3, taken from reference TRBV15 and TRBJ1-5): DAMVIQNPRYQVTQFGKPVTLSCSQTLNHNVMYWYQQKSSQAPKLLFHYYDKDFNNEADTPDNFQSRRPNTSFCFLDIRSPGLGDTAMYLCATSRDRGPEPQHFGDGTRLSIL.

The chain combines TRBV9 with TRBJ2-7, with D unresolved. The CDR3 runs to 16 residues. The V gene's germline CDR1 is SGDLS and CDR2 YYNGEE. Trimming took 3 bases from V and 7 from J, leaving 23 bases between them. CDR3 DNA sequence: TGTGCCAGCAGCGGAGACCCTGGGCTTCCCGGTGGGGAGCAGTACTTC. Its protein product is CASSGDPGLPGGEQYF.

This sequence joins TRBV19 and TRBJ1-1; 8 nucleotides agree with TRBD1. This CDR3 comprises 12 residues. Unmatched junction bases numbered 3, after V lost 6 bases and J lost 6 bases. The germline CDR1 and CDR2 sequences are LNHDA and SQIVND (reference sequence). The CDR3, as DNA: TGTGCCAGTAGCCCGACAGGGGCTGAAGCTTTCTTT. It yields the protein CASSPTGAEAFF.

V is TRBV28 and J is TRBJ2-4, with 12 positions matching TRBD2. With 5 bases clipped from V and 1 base from J, the junction kept 9 bases outside the gene matches. This CDR3 contains 18 residues. Germline V gene sequence: CDR1 MDHEN, CDR2 SYDVKM. This chain's CDR3 is CASSERLAGGPAKNIQYF. For the CDR3, the DNA is TGTGCCAGCAGTGAGAGGCTAGCGGGAGGGCCGGCCAAAAACATTCAGTACTTC.

The rearrangement joins TRBV28 to TRBJ1-2, with 8 bases identical to TRBD1. V lost 4 bases to trimming and J lost 2 bases; unmatched junction nucleotides: 6. The germline gives CDR1 MDHEN, CDR2 SYDVKM. This CDR3 contains 15 residues. The CDR3: CASSSFRGRNYGYTF. CDR3 coding DNA: TGTGCCAGCAGTTCTTTCAGGGGGCGCAACTATGGCTACACCTTC.

The V gene is TRBV27, the J gene TRBJ2-1; TRBD1 is a possible D gene (6 bases). The CDR3 is 17 amino acids. Trimming removed 5 bases from V and 0 bases from J, with 17 bases in between. Germline CDR1 and CDR2: MNHEY and SMNVEV (reference sequence). CDR3 amino acids: CASSPKADSSSYNEQFF. DNA of the CDR3: TGTGCCAGCAGTCCTAAGGCGGACAGCAGCTCCTACAATGAGCAGTTCTTC.

The sample holds one count of this clone. This rearrangement joins TRBV4-3 to TRBJ2-7, with 9 nucleotides matching TRBD1. CDR1 and CDR2 (germline): LGHNA, YSLEER. The CDR3 is made up of 16 amino acids. V lost 4 bases to trimming and J lost 1 base; unmatched junction nucleotides: 8. Here the CDR3 reads CASSPGTGWGSYEQYF. As DNA, the CDR3 is TGCGCCAGCAGCCCAGGGACAGGGTGGGGTTCCTACGAGCAGTACTTC.

The chain uses TRBV5-1 and TRBJ1-4, with 7 nucleotides matching TRBD1. The CDR3 loop spans 15 amino acids. Trimming at V came to 2 bases and at J to 8 bases, leaving 9 bases not matched to a gene. Germline V lookup: CDR1 SGHRS, CDR2 YFSETQ. CDR3 in DNA: TGCGCCAGCAGCTTTTCGGAGTGGGACAGAGAAAAACTGTTTTTT. This translates into CASSFSEWDREKLFF.

This clone was observed a handful of times. J is TRBJ1-5 and V is TRBV30; D gene ambiguous. The germline V gene encodes CDR1 GTSNPN and CDR2 SVGIG (reference sequence). V lost 2 bases to trimming and J lost 3 bases, with 8 bases between them. This CDR3 has 13 residues. CDR3 region: CAWSYRVNQPQHF. In DNA form, the CDR3 reads TGTGCCTGGAGTTACCGCGTCAATCAGCCCCAGCATTTT.

The V call is TRBV4-2, the J call TRBJ1-4; D not certain. The CDR3 covers 14 residues. CDR1 LGHNA and CDR2 YNFKEQ come from the germline V gene. With 0 bases removed from V and 10 bases from J, the gap between germline ends came to 12 bases. CDR3 bases: TGTGCCAGCAGCCAAGAGCGGATAAGCGGAAAACTGTTTTTT. This codes for CASSQERISGKLFF.

This clone was detected only once. The V and J genes are TRBV7-2 and TRBJ2-1, with D maybe TRBD1 (6 bases). The V end was cut by 4 bases, the J end by 8 bases, with 15 bases between. Germline CDR1 SGHTA, CDR2 FQGNSA. This CDR3 contains 14 residues. This chain's CDR3 is CASSSQTQGHEQFF. Here the CDR3 DNA reads TGTGCCAGCAGCTCCCAGACCCAGGGGCATGAGCAGTTCTTC.

The chain has TRBV5-6 and TRBJ1-1; a weak D match, TRBD1 (5 bases). CDR1 and CDR2 from the germline V gene are SGHDT and YYEEEE. The V end was cut by 2 bases, the J end by 4 bases, with 12 bases between. The CDR3 runs to 14 residues. CDR3: CASSFGWGGTEAFF. DNA of the CDR3: TGTGCCAGCAGCTTCGGGTGGGGGGGCACTGAAGCTTTCTTT.

This clone was picked up one time. The genes are TRBV7-2 and TRBJ1-4; 8 nucleotides match TRBD1. The CDR3 consists of 13 residues. CDR1 and CDR2 from the germline V gene are SGHTA and FQGNSA. The V segment lost 4 bases and the J segment 8 bases; nucleotides outside the gene matches: 3. The CDR3 region has the DNA TGTGCCAGCAGCTCCCGGACAGGGGAAAAACTGTTTTTT. The encoded protein is CASSSRTGEKLFF. Supplemented by reference TRBV7-2 and TRBJ1-4, the full variable domain reads GAGVSQSPSNKVTEKGKDVELRCDPISGHTALYWYRQSLGQGLEFLIYFQGNSAPDKSGLPSDRFSAERTGGSVSTLTIQRTQQEDSAVYLCASSSRTGEKLFFGSGTQLSVL.

V and J are TRBV28 and TRBJ1-2, with D possibly TRBD1 on 6 matching bases. The ends were cut back, 9 bases at V and 6 bases at J, with 14 bases in the middle. Germline CDR1 reads MDHEN; CDR2 reads SYDVKM. The CDR3 is 12 amino acids. CDR3 coding DNA: TGTGCCAGTAAAAGGGGGATTGATGGCTACACCTTC. Encoded protein: CASKRGIDGYTF.

The rearrangement links TRBV10-3 to TRBJ2-5; maybe TRBD2 (5 bases). CDR3 length: 13 residues. The V end lost 4 bases, the J end lost 5 bases, and 11 bases lay between the germline ends. Germline loops: CDR1 ENHRY, CDR2 SYGVKD. DNA for the CDR3: TGTGCCATCAGTGCTAGCTTTCCGGAGACCCAGTACTTC. Protein: CAISASFPETQYF.

The CDR3 reads CASRSAQGRETQYF. DNA of the CDR3: TGTGCCAGCAGAAGCGCCCAGGGCAGGGAGACCCAGTACTTC. This chain connects TRBV6-5 to TRBJ2-5; D is perhaps TRBD1 (5 bases). This CDR3 has 14 amino acids. The germline gives CDR1 MNHEY, CDR2 SVGAGI. The ends were cut back, 6 bases at V and 5 bases at J, with 16 bases in the middle.